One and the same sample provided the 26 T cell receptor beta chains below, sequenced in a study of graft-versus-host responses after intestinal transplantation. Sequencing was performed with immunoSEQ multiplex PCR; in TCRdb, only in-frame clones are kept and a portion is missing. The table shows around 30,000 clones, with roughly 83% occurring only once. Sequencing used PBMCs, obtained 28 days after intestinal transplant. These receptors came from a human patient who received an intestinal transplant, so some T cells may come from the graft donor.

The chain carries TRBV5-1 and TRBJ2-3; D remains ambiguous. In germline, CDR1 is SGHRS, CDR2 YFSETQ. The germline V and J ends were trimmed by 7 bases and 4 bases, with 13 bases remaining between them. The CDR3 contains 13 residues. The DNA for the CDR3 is TGCGCCAGCCATACCCGGCCACCAGATACGCAGTATTTT. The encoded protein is CASHTRPPDTQYF. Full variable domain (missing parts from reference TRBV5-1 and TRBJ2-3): KAGVTQTPRYLIKTRGQQVTLSCSPISGHRSVSWYQQTPGQGLQFLFEYFSETQRNKGNFPGRFSGRQFSNSRSEMNVSTLELGDSALYLCASHTRPPDTQYFGPGTRLTVL.

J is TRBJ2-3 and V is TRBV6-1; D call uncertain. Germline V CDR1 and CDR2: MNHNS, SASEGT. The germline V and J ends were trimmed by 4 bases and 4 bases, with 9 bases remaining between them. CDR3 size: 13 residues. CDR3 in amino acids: CASSGGPADTQYF. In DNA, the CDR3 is TGTGCCAGCAGTGGGGGTCCCGCAGATACGCAGTATTTT.

The CDR3 sequence: CASSDQGGTSFTDTQYF. The CDR3, as DNA: TGCGCCAGCAGCGATCAGGGGGGGACTAGCTTCACAGATACGCAGTATTTT. The chain carries TRBV4-1 and TRBJ2-3; 9 bases map to TRBD2. The V and J ends lost 5 bases and 2 bases, in that order; junction bases with no gene match: 11. Germline CDR1 reads MGHRA; CDR2 reads YSYEKL. The CDR3 runs to 17 residues.

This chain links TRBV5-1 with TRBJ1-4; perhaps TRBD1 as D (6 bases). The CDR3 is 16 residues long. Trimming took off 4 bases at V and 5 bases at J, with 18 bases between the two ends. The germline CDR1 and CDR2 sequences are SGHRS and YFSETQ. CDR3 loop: CASSGVTGTPNEKLFF. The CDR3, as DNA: TGCGCCAGCAGCGGTGTTACAGGGACCCCAAATGAAAAACTGTTTTTT.

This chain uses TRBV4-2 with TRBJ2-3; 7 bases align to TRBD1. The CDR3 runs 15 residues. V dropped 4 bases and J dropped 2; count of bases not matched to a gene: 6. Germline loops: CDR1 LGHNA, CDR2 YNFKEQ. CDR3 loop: CASSRLGTDTDTQYF. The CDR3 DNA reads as TGTGCCAGCAGCCGACTCGGGACAGACACAGATACGCAGTATTTT.

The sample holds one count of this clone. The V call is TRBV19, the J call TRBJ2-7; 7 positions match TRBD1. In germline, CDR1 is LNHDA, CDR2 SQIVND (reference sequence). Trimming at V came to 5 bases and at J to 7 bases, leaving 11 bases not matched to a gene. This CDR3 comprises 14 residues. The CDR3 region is CASSRRQGLGEQYF. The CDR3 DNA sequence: TGTGCCAGTAGTCGTAGACAGGGCCTAGGGGAGCAGTACTTC.

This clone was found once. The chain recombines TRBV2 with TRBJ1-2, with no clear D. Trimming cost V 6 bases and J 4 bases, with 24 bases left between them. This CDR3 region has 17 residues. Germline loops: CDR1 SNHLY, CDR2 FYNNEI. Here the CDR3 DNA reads TGTGCCAGCAGGAAGAGCCCCTTCCGGACGGAACCCTATGGCTACACCTTC. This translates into CASRKSPFRTEPYGYTF.

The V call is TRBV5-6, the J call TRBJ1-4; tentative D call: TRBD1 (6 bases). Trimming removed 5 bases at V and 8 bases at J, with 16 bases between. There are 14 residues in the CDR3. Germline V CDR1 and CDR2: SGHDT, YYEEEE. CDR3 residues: CASSPDRSPEKLFF. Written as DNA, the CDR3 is TGTGCCAGCAGTCCCGACAGGTCCCCGGAAAAACTGTTTTTT.

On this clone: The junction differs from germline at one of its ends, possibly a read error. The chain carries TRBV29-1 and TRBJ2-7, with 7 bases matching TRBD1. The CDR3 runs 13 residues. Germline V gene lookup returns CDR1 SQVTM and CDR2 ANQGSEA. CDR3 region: CSAVPGGTYGQYF. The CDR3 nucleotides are TGCAGCGCTGTGCCAGGGGGTACCTACGGGCAGTACTTC.

CDR3 sequence (DNA): TGTGCCAGCATTCCCCTAGCGGCGTCCTACAATGAGCAGTTCTTC. Amino acid sequence: CASIPLAASYNEQFF. The chain employs TRBV2 and TRBJ2-1, with 7 bases matching TRBD2. CDR3 length: 15 residues. The J segment lost 1 base and the V segment lost 7 bases, leaving 7 bases of the junction unmatched. Germline V CDR1 and CDR2: SNHLY, FYNNEI.

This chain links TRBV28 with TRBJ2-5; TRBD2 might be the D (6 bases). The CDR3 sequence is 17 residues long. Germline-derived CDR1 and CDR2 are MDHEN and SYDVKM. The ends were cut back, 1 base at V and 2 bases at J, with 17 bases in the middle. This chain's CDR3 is CASSLSAGWVQQETQYF. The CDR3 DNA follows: TGTGCCAGCAGTTTATCGGCGGGGTGGGTCCAACAAGAGACCCAGTACTTC. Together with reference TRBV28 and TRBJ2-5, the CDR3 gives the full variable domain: DVKVTQSSRYLVKRTGEKVFLECVQDMDHENMFWYRQDPGLGLRLIYFSYDVKMKEKGDIPEGYSVSREKKERFSLILESASTNQTSMYLCASSLSAGWVQQETQYFGPGTRLLVL.

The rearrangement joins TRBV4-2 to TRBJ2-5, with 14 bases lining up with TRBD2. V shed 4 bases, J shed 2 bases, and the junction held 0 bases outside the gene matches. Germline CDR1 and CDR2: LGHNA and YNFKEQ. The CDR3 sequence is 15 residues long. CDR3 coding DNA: TGTGCCAGCAGCCGACTAGCGGGGGGGCAAGAGACCCAGTACTTC. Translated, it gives CASSRLAGGQETQYF.

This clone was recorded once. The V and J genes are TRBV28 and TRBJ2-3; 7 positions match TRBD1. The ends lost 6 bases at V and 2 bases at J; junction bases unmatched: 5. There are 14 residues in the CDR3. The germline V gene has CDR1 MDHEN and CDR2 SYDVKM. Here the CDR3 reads CASRRTGLTDTQYF. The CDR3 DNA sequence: TGTGCCAGCAGACGGACAGGCCTCACAGATACGCAGTATTTT.

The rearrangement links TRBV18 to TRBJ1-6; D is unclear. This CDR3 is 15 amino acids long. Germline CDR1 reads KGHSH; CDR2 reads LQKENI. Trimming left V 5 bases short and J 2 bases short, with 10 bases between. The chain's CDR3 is CASSEKKTYNSPLHF. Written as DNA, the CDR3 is TGTGCCAGCTCAGAAAAGAAAACCTATAATTCACCCCTCCACTTT. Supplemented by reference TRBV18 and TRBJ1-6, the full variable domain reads NAGVMQNPRHLVRRRGQEARLRCSPMKGHSHVYWYRQLPEEGLKFMVYLQKENIIDESGMPKERFSAEFPKEGPSILRIQQVVRGDSAAYFCASSEKKTYNSPLHFGNGTRLTVT.

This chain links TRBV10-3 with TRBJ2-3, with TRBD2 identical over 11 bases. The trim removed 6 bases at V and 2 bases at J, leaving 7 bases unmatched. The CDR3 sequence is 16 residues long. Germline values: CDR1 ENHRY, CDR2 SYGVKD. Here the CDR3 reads CAISPLAGGLTDTQYF. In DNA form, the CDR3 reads TGTGCCATCAGCCCGTTAGCGGGGGGGCTCACAGATACGCAGTATTTT.

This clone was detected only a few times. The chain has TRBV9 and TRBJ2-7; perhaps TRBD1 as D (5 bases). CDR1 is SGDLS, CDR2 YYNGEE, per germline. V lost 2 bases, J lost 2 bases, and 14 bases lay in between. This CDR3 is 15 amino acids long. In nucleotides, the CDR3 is TGTGCCAGCAGCGTCCATGACAGCCGCCCCTACGAGCAGTACTTC. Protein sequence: CASSVHDSRPYEQYF.

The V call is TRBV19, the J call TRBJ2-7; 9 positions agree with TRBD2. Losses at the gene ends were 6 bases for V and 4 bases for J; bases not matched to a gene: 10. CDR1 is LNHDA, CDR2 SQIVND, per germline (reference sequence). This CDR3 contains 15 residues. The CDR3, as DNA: TGTGCCAGTAGCCCCAGTAGCGGGAGTGGGTACGAGCAGTACTTC. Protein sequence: CASSPSSGSGYEQYF.

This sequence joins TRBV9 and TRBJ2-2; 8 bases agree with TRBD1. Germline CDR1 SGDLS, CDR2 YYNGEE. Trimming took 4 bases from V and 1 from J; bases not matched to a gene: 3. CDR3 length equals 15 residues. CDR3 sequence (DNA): TGTGCCAGCAGCTCCGGGACAGGGAACACCGGGGAGCTGTTTTTT. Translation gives CASSSGTGNTGELFF.

The DNA of the CDR3 is TGTGCCAGCAGCGTAGGAGGGGGGAGTAGTGAGCAGTTCTTC. This encodes CASSVGGGSSEQFF. This chain connects TRBV9 to TRBJ2-1, with D perhaps being TRBD1 or TRBD2 (6 bases each). V dropped 0 bases and J dropped 9 bases, with 13 bases sitting between them. CDR3 length: 14 residues. The germline gives CDR1 SGDLS, CDR2 YYNGEE.

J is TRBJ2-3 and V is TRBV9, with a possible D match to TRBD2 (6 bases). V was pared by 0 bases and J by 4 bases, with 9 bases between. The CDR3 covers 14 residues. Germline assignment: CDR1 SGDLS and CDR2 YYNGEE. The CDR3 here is CASSVEPGADTQYF. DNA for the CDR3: TGTGCCAGCAGCGTAGAACCGGGGGCAGATACGCAGTATTTT.

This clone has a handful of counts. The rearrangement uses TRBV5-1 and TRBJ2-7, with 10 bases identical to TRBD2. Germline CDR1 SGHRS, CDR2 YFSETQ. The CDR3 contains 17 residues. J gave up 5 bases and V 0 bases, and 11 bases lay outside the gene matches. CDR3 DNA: TGCGCCAGCAGCTTGGCGGCTAGCGGGAGCCCTGGGGACGAGCAGTACTTC. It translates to CASSLAASGSPGDEQYF. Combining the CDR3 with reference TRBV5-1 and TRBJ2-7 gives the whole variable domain KAGVTQTPRYLIKTRGQQVTLSCSPISGHRSVSWYQQTPGQGLQFLFEYFSETQRNKGNFPGRFSGRQFSNSRSEMNVSTLELGDSALYLCASSLAASGSPGDEQYFGPGTRLTVT.

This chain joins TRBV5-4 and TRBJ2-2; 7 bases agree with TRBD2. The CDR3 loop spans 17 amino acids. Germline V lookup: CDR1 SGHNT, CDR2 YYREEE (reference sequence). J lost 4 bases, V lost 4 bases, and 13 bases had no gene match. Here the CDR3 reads CASSGRDYPWGTGELFF. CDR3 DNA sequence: TGTGCCAGCAGCGGGAGGGACTACCCGTGGGGCACCGGGGAGCTGTTTTTT.

The CDR3 loop is CASSLKGASYNEQFF. The CDR3 nucleotides are TGTGCCAGCAGCTTAAAGGGGGCCTCCTACAATGAGCAGTTCTTC. The J gene is TRBJ2-1, the V gene TRBV7-9; 7 nucleotides match TRBD1. This CDR3 contains 15 residues. Per the germline V gene, CDR1 is SEHNR and CDR2 is FQNEAQ (reference sequence). The V and J ends lost 2 bases and 0 bases, in that order; junction bases with no gene match: 1. The full variable domain, completed using reference TRBV7-9 and TRBJ2-1, is DTGVSQNPRHKITKRGQNVTFRCDPISEHNRLYWYRQTLGQGPEFLTYFQNEAQLEKSRLLSDRFSAERPKGSFSTLEIQRTEQGDSAMYLCASSLKGASYNEQFFGPGTRLTVL.

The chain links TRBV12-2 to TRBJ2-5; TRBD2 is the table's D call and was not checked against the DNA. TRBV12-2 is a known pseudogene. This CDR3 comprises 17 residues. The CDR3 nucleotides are TGTGCAAGTCGCTTTACCGGAATGGGACTAGCCGGGGAGACCCAGTACTTC. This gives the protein CASRFTGMGLAGETQYF.

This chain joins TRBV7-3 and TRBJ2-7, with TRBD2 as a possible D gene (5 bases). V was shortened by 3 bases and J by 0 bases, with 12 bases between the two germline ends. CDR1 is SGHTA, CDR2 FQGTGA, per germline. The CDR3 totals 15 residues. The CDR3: CASSFDKRSSYEQYF. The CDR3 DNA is TGTGCCAGCAGCTTCGACAAGCGGAGCTCCTACGAGCAGTACTTC.

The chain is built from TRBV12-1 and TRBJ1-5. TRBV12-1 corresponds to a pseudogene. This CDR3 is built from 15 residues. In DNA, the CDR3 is TGTGCCAGCAGCTTCAGGGAGCGCGGCAATCAGCCCCAGCATTTT. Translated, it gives CASSFRERGNQPQHF.